This T cell receptor (beta chain) appears in the sequencing data of a study of blood T cell repertoires in COVID-19 (dated by TCRdb to 2018 to 2021). For context, the study as a whole: ImmuneRACE Cohort 3 recovered participants were defined by two consecutive negative NP/OP PCR tests, healthcare professional clearance, or symptom resolution. Collaborator samples came from the United States, Italy and Spain and covered acute and convalescent phases of COVID-19. The prospective study material was composed of cDNA or gDNA derived from T cells, B-cell-depleted T cells, or PBMCs. The dataset comprised deeply sampled blood TCRbeta repertoires from subjects exposed to, actively infected with, or recovered from COVID-19. The repertoires were released in a freely available public database intended as a resource for research on the immune response to SARS-CoV-2. The samples were drawn from two sources: the first 160 participants of the ongoing ImmuneRACE study, and 1,000 to 1,500 subjects contributed by 6 global collaborators. The sample metadata nearly always contained a de-identified subject ID, COVID-19 status, age in years and sex. Where HLA class I and class II types were available, the types were taken from metadata supplied by the sample provider, not from assay-based typing.

Enrolling through a virtual design, the prospective study's participants ranged in age from roughly 18 to 100 years and lived across some 23 United States geographic areas. In the prospective study, cohorts were assigned on the basis of participant-reported clinical history obtained from a screening survey and a study questionnaire. Mobile phlebotomists in the prospective study collected whole blood, serum and a nasopharyngeal or oropharyngeal swab from every participant. Participants in the prospective study had the option to provide additional blood draws and questionnaires over an approximately 2-month period. Blood samples from the prospective study were shipped frozen or at room temperature prior to DNA extraction. Concerning this clone itself: The specificity of this receptor is unknown. Within one base of it there is no much larger clone, and no base qualities were kept.

The junction carries 15 bases between V and J, which are trimmed by 6 bases and 10 bases respectively. Taken from cysteine to phenylalanine, the CDR3 has 13 residues. This entry keeps only the CDR3 DNA: 39 bases, framed from base 1. The immunoSEQ Assay, a bias-controlled multiplex PCR, was used to amplify TCRbeta CDR3 regions from genomic DNA. Per the authors' processing: The number of nucleated cells in each sample was estimated by amplification of reference gene primers within the assay. Sequence reads were collapsed and filtered to measure the absolute abundance of every unique TCRbeta CDR3 rearrangement. For each sample, productive Simpson clonality was calculated as the square root of Simpson's diversity index across productive rearrangements. This immuneACCESS table, as held by TCRdb, lists in-frame sequences with V and J called but not all clones. Of the missing ones, under half trace to an unresolved V gene in checked studies; the others have no known cause. The V and J calls and clone size were taken over from that table, and D and trimming were inferred from the DNA. Within this sample are 250,000 to 300,000 clones, with approximately 90% of them counted one time only. Over 2% of the sample is taken by the ten largest.

What the research found in general, with its limitations: The quantity of clinical and demographic metadata differed by source and by participant and was supplied without curation.

This TCR derives from a woman aged 60-75 years in a cohort exposed to, infected with or recovered from COVID-19 (not recorded which). This chain joins TRBV12-3 or TRBV12-4 to TRBJ1-4; TRBD1 is a possible D gene, resting on 5 matching bases. Sequencing was done on a sample of PBMCs or T cells enriched from blood (not recorded which). DNA sequence: TGTGCCAGCAGGCGGGACTACTCGGGAAAACTGTTTTTT. Its protein product is CASRRDYSGKLFF.